One and the same sample provided the 8 T cell receptor beta chains below, sequenced in a study of T-cell reconstitution after alpha-beta-depleted transplantation in children. Researchers prepared the TCRbeta library using unique molecular identifiers, the study reports. Using its own MiXCR run on the PCR reads, TCRdb lists one record per CDR3 protein. Among 580,000 or so distinct CDR3 sequences listed, about 23% were seen once. The source material was PBMCs, mostly from graft donor cells, sampled 360 days after TCRalphabeta/CD19-depleted stem cell transplant. The receptor source for this set is a boy younger than two who had a stem cell transplant for acute myeloid leukemia, so the T cells may come from the graft donor.

The chain has TRBV7-2 and TRBJ2-7; D gene ambiguous. The CDR3 consists of 13 residues. Germline assignment: CDR1 SGHTA and CDR2 FQGNSA. With 5 bases removed from V and 2 bases from J, the gap between germline ends came to 10 bases. CDR3 loop: CASSVTAAYEQYF. The CDR3 DNA is TGTGCCAGCAGCGTAACAGCTGCCTACGAGCAGTACTTC. The whole variable domain, filled in from reference TRBV7-2 and TRBJ2-7, reads GAGVSQSPSNKVTEKGKDVELRCDPISGHTALYWYRQSLGQGLEFLIYFQGNSAPDKSGLPSDRFSAERTGGSVSTLTIQRTQQEDSAVYLCASSVTAAYEQYFGPGTRLTVT.

This clonotype was observed a handful of times. The genes are TRBV29-1 and TRBJ2-5, with TRBD1 identical over 9 bases. Germline CDR1 reads SQVTM; CDR2 reads ANQGSEA. The length of the CDR3 is 16 residues. V was clipped by 6 bases and J by 2 bases; unmatched bases: 13. As DNA, the CDR3 is TGCAGCGTAACAGGGGGCCGATTCGGACGACAAGAGACCCAGTACTTC. Translated: CSVTGGRFGRQETQYF.

In this sample, this clonotype turned up many times. The chain links TRBV3-1 to TRBJ2-1; perhaps TRBD2 as D (6 bases). V shed 5 bases and J shed 8 bases, with 16 bases lying between them. The CDR3 totals 14 residues. Germline V gives CDR1 LGHDT, CDR2 YNNKEL (reference sequence). DNA for the CDR3: TGTGCCAGCAGCAAGACCGGGGGATCCCATGAGCAGTTCTTC. It is translated as CASSKTGGSHEQFF.

V is TRBV15 and J is TRBJ1-1, with TRBD1 identical over 7 bases. V lost 1 base, J lost 0 bases, and 5 bases stayed unmatched. The CDR3 has 16 residues. Germline CDR1 reads LNHNV; CDR2 reads YYDKDF (reference sequence). The CDR3 protein is CATSRVRGQLNTEAFF. CDR3 nucleotides: TGTGCCACCAGCAGAGTTCGGGGACAGCTGAACACTGAAGCTTTCTTT.

This clonotype was seen more than once but under ten times. The chain uses TRBV20-1 and TRBJ2-5; perhaps TRBD1 as D (7 bases). This CDR3 is 13 amino acids long. V was trimmed by 5 bases and J by 5 bases, leaving 15 bases between them. Germline CDR1 reads DFQATT; CDR2 reads SNEGSKA (reference sequence). The CDR3 DNA reads TGCAGTGCTGGGGGGACAGCCCTGGAGACCCAGTACTTC. It specifies CSAGGTALETQYF.

This clonotype has more than one count but fewer than ten. The chain has TRBV5-6 and TRBJ1-2; D perhaps matches TRBD1 (5 bases). V was pared by 4 bases and J by 8 bases, with 15 bases between. The CDR3 has 13 amino acids. CDR1 is SGHDT, CDR2 YYEEEE, per germline. CDR3 nucleotide sequence: TGTGCCAGCAGCCGACCTGACAGATCAGGCTACACCTTC. This sequence encodes CASSRPDRSGYTF.

This clonotype was detected a few times. It may be a read error: a sequence one base away is much more abundant. The chain has TRBV5-1 and TRBJ2-7, with 7 bases that match TRBD1. From germline, CDR1 is SGHRS and CDR2 YFSETQ. With V trimmed by 3 bases and J by 0 bases, 6 bases remained unmatched. The CDR3 sequence is 15 residues long. As DNA, the CDR3 is TGCGCCAGCAGCTCCGGGACAGCGAGCTCCTACGAGCAGTACTTC. The encoded protein is CASSSGTASSYEQYF.

This clonotype was observed a few times. This rearrangement joins TRBV7-6 to TRBJ2-7; D is unclear. Looked up from germline, CDR1 is SGHVS and CDR2 is FNYEAQ. Trimming shortened V by 2 bases and J by 3 bases, and 8 bases separated the two germline ends. This CDR3 has 13 amino acids. The CDR3 DNA sequence: TGTGCCAGCAGCTTACTCGGCGTCTACGAGCAGTACGTC. This gives the protein CASSLLGVYEQYV.